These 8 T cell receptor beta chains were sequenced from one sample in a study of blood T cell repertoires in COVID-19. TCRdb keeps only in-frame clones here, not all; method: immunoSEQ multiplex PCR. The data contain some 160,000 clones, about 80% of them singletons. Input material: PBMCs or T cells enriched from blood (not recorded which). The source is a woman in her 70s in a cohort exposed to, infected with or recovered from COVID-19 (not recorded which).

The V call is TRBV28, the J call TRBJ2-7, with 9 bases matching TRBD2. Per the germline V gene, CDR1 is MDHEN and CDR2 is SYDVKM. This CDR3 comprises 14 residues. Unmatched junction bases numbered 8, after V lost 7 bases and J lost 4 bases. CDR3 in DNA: TGTGCCAGCACCACCGGACTAGCGCCATACGAGCAGTACTTC. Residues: CASTTGLAPYEQYF.

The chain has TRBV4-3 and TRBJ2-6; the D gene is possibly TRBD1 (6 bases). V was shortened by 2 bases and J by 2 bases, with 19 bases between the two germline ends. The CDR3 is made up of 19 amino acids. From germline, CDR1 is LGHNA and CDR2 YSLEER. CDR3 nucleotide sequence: TGCGCCAGCAGCCAAAGTCTCCCACAGGGAACGGCTGGGGCCAACGTCCTGACTTTC. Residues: CASSQSLPQGTAGANVLTF.

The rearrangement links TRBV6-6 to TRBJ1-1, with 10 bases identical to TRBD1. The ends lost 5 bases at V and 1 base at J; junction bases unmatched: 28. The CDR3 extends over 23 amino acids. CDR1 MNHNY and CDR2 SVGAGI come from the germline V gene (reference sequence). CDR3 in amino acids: CASSRKPYSTGGTRSGRNTEAFF. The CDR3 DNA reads TGTGCCAGCAGTCGAAAACCCTATTCGACAGGGGGCACAAGATCCGGGCGGAACACTGAAGCTTTCTTT.

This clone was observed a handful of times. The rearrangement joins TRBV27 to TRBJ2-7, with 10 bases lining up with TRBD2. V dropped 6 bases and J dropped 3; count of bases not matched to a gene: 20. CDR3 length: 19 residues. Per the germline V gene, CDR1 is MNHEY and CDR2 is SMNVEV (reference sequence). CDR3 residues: CASSPTVWASGSLDYEQYF. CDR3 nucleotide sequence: TGTGCCAGCAGCCCGACGGTGTGGGCTAGCGGGAGTCTCGACTACGAGCAGTACTTC.

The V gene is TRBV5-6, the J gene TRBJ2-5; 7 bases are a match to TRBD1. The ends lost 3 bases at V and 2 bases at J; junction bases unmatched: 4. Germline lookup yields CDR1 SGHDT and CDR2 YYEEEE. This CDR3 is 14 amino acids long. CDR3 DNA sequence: TGTGCCAGCAGCTGGGGACAGCTACAAGAGACCCAGTACTTC. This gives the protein CASSWGQLQETQYF.

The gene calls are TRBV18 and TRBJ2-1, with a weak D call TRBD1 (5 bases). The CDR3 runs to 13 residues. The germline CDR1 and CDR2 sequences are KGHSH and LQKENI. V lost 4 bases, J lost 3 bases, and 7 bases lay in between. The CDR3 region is CASSRGNYNEQFF. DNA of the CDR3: TGTGCCAGCTCACGGGGCAACTACAATGAGCAGTTCTTC.

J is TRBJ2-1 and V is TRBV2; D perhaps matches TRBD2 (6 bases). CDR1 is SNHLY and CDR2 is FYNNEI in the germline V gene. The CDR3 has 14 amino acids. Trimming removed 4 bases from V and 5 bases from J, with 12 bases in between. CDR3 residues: CASSGLGSHNEQFF. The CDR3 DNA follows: TGTGCCAGCAGTGGACTAGGATCCCACAATGAGCAGTTCTTC.

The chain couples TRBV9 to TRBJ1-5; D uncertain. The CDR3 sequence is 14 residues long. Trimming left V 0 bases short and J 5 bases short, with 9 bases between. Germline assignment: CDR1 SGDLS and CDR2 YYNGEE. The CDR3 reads CASSVGLGDQPQHF. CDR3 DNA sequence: TGTGCCAGCAGCGTAGGTTTAGGAGATCAGCCCCAGCATTTT. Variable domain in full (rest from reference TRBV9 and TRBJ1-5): DSGVTQTPKHLITATGQRVTLRCSPRSGDLSVYWYQQSLDQGLQFLIQYYNGEERAKGNILERFSAQQFPDLHSELNLSSLELGDSALYFCASSVGLGDQPQHFGDGTRLSIL.